This is a list of T cell receptor beta chains from one sample in a study of cytomegalovirus exposure and HLA in healthy donors. Generated by immunoSEQ multiplex PCR, the TCRdb table keeps only in-frame clones and is missing some. The sample includes 75,000 to 90,000 clones, around 79% of them seen just once. The source material was PBMCs. The receptors stem from a male donor in good health and CMV-seropositive. Both conserved end residues are part of each CDR3. A D gene is named only where the DNA matches it firmly.

J gene: TRBJ1-1; D gene: TRBD1; V gene: TRBV9; CDR3 DNA: TGTGCCAGCAGCCGACAGGGGCCGAACACTGAAGCTTTCTTT; CDR3 protein: CASSRQGPNTEAFF
J gene: TRBJ2-2; D gene: -; V gene: TRBV5-1; CDR3 DNA: TGCGCCAGCAGCTTGGATCGCGGGAAGAACACCGGGGAGCTGTTTTTT; CDR3 protein: CASSLDRGKNTGELFF
J gene: TRBJ2-7; D gene: -; V gene: TRBV9; CDR3 DNA: TGTGCCAGCAGCGTATATGGGACAACCACCTACGAGCAGTACTTC; CDR3 protein: CASSVYGTTTYEQYF
J gene: TRBJ1-1; D gene: TRBD1; V gene: TRBV6-1; CDR3 DNA: TGTGCCAGCAGATACAGGGGTGAAGCTTTCTTT; CDR3 protein: CASRYRGEAFF
J gene: TRBJ2-1; D gene: TRBD2; V gene: TRBV5-1; CDR3 DNA: TGCGCCAGCAGCCGCCCTAGCGGAGACAATGAGCAGTTCTTC; CDR3 protein: CASSRPSGDNEQFF
J gene: TRBJ2-7; D gene: -; V gene: TRBV5-6; CDR3 DNA: TGTGCCAGTTGCCCGTGGAGGGTGGCGGCCGAGCAGTACTTC; CDR3 protein: CASCPWRVAAEQYF
J gene: TRBJ2-2; D gene: -; V gene: TRBV19; CDR3 DNA: TGTGCCAGTAGTATTCGAGACAGAGCGAACACCGGGGAGCTGTTTTTT; CDR3 protein: CASSIRDRANTGELFF
J gene: TRBJ2-1; D gene: -; V gene: TRBV18; CDR3 DNA: TGTGCCAGCTCACCGCGAGCCGCCTACAATGAGCAGTTCTTC; CDR3 protein: CASSPRAAYNEQFF
J gene: TRBJ1-1; D gene: -; V gene: TRBV6-1; CDR3 DNA: TGTGCCAGCAGTGAGCTGACCGCTAGGAGTGCTTTCTTT; CDR3 protein: CASSELTARSAFF
J gene: TRBJ1-4; D gene: -; V gene: TRBV7-9; CDR3 DNA: TGTGCCAGCAGCGACCCGACAGGCGCTAATGAAAAACTGTTTTTT; CDR3 protein: CASSDPTGANEKLFF
J gene: TRBJ1-1; D gene: -; V gene: TRBV12-5; CDR3 DNA: TGTGCTAGTGGTCACAATACAGGGAGAGCTTTCTTT; CDR3 protein: CASGHNTGRAFF